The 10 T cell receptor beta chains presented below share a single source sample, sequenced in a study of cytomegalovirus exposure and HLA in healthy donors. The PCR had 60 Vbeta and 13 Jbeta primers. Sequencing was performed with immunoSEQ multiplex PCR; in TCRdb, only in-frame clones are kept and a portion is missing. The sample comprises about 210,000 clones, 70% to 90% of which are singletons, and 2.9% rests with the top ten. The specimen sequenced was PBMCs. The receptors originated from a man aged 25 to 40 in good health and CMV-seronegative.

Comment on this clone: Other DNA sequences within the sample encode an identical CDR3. The CDR3 sequence is CASSLGQGNGYTF. Written as DNA, the CDR3 is TGCGCCAGCAGCTTAGGACAGGGGAATGGCTACACCTTC. The chain combines TRBV5-1 with TRBJ1-2; 9 nucleotides agree with TRBD1. J gave up 6 bases and V 2 bases, and 2 bases lay outside the gene matches. This CDR3 has 13 amino acids. Germline V gives CDR1 SGHRS, CDR2 YFSETQ.

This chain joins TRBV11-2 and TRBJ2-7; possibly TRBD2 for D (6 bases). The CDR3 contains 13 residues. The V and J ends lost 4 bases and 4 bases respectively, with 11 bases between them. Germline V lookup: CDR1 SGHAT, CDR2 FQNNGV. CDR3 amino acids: CASSSGRGYEQYF. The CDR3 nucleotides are TGTGCCAGCAGCTCGGGCCGGGGGTACGAGCAGTACTTC. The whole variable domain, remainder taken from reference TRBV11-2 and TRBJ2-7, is EAGVAQSPRYKIIEKRQSVAFWCNPISGHATLYWYQQILGQGPKLLIQFQNNGVVDDSQLPKDRFSAERLKGVDSTLKIQPAKLEDSAVYLCASSSGRGYEQYFGPGTRLTVT.

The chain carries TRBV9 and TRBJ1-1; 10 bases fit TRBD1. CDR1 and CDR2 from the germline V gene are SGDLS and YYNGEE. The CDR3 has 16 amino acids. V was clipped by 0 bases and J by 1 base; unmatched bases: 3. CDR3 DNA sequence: TGTGCCAGCAGCGTAGGGGACAGGGGCACGAACACTGAAGCTTTCTTT. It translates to CASSVGDRGTNTEAFF.

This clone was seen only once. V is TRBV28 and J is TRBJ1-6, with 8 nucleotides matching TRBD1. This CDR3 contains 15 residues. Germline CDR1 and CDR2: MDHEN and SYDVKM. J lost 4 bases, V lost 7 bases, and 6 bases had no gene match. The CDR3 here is CASTRRDRYNSPLHF. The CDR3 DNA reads TGTGCCAGCACTCGCCGGGACAGGTATAATTCACCCCTCCACTTT.

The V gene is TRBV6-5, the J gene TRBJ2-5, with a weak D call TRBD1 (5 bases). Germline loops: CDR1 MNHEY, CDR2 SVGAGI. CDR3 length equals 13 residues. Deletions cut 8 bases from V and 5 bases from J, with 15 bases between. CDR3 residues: CASGPSPGETQYF. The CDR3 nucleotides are TGTGCCAGCGGGCCGTCCCCAGGGGAGACCCAGTACTTC.

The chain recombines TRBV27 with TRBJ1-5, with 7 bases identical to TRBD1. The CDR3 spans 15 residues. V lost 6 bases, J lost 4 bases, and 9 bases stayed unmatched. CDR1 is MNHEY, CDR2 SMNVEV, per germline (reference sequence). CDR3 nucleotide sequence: TGTGCCAGCAGACAGGGGCGAACGTCGAATCAGCCCCAGCATTTT. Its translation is CASRQGRTSNQPQHF.

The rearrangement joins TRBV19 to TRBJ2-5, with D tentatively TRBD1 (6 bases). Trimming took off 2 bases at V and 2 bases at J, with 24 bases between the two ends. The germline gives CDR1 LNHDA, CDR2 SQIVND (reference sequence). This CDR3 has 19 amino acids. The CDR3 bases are TGTGCCAGTAGTATAACAGGGTTTTCGGGCCCCCTGTGGCAAGAGACCCAGTACTTC. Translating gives CASSITGFSGPLWQETQYF.

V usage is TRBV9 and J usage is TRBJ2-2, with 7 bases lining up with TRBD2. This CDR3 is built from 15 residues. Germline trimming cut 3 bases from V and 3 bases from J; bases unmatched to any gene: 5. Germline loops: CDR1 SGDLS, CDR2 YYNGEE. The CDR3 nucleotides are TGTGCCAGCAGCGGGTCGGGGGGTTACACCGGGGAGCTGTTTTTT. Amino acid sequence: CASSGSGGYTGELFF.

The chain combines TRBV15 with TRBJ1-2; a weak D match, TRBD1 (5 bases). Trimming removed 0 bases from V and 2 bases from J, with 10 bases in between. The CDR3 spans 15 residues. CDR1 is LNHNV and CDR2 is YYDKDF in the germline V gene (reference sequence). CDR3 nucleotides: TGTGCCACCAGCAGAGAGAGGGGAGGGAACTATGGCTACACCTTC. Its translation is CATSRERGGNYGYTF.

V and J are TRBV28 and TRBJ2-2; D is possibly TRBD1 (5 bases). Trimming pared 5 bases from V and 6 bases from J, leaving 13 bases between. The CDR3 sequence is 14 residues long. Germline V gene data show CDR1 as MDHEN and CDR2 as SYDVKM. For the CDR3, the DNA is TGTGCCAGCAGTCCCCCAGGGTCCCCCGGGGAGCTGTTTTTT. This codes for CASSPPGSPGELFF.